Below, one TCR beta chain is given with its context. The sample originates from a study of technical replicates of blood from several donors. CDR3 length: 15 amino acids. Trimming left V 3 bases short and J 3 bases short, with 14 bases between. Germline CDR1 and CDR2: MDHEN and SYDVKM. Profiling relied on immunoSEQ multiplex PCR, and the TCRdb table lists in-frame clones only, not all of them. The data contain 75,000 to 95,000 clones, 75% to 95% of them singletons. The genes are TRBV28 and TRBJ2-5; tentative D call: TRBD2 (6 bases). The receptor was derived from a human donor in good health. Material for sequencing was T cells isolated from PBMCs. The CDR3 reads CASSFMGRSEETQYF. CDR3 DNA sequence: TGTGCCAGCAGTTTTATGGGGAGGTCCGAAGAGACCCAGTACTTC.